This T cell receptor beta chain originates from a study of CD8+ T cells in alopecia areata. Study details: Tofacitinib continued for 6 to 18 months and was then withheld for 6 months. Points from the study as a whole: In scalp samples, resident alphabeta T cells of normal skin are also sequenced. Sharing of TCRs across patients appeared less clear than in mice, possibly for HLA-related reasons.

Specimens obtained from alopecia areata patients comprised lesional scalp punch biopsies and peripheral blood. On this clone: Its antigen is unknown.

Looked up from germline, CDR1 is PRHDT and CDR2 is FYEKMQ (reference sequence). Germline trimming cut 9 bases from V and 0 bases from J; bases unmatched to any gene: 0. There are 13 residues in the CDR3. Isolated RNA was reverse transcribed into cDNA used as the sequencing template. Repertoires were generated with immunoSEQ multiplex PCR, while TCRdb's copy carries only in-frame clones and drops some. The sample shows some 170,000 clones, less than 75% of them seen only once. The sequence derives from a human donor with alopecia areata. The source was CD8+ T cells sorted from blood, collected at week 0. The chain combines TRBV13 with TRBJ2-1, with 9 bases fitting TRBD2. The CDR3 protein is CASSGGSYNEQFF. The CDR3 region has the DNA TGTGCCAGTAGCGGGGGCTCCTACAATGAGCAGTTCTTC.